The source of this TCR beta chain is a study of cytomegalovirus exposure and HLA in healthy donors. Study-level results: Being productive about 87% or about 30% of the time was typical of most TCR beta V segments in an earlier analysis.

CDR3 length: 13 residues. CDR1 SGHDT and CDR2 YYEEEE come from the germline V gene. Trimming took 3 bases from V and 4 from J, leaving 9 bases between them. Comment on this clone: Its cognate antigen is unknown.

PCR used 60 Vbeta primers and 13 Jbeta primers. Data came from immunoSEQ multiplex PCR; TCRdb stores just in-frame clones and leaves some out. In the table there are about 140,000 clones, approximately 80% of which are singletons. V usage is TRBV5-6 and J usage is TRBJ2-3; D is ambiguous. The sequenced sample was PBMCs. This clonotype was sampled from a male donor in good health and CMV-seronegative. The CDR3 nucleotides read TGTGCCAGCAGCTCGAGCAATCCAGATACGCAGTATTTT. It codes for CASSSSNPDTQYF.